A single sample is the source of the 16 T cell receptor beta chains below, sequenced in a study of T cell responses to AZD1222 COVID-19 vaccine. Clones were read by immunoSEQ multiplex PCR, and TCRdb kept only the in-frame ones, dropping some. Here the sample spans roughly 260,000 clones, approximately 95% being singletons. The sequences come from peripheral blood, collected on day 0 of AZD1222 vaccination. These receptors originate from an adult in good health.

The chain combines TRBV6-1 with TRBJ2-1; maybe TRBD2 (6 bases). V was cut by 4 bases and J by 4 bases, with 17 bases left in between. This CDR3 is built from 16 residues. Germline V gene data show CDR1 as MNHNS and CDR2 as SASEGT. In DNA, the CDR3 is TGTGCCAGCAGTGGCCGACTGCTAGCGACGTACAATGAGCAGTTCTTC. Translating gives CASSGRLLATYNEQFF.

V gene TRBV5-1 combines with J gene TRBJ1-2; tentatively, D is TRBD1 (5 bases). This CDR3 is 14 amino acids long. Germline V lookup: CDR1 SGHRS, CDR2 YFSETQ. V lost 6 bases, J lost 4 bases, and 16 bases lay in between. The CDR3 reads CASTSDSGGYGYTF. The CDR3 DNA follows: TGCGCCAGCACTTCCGACAGCGGGGGCTATGGCTACACCTTC.

The J gene is TRBJ1-3, the V gene TRBV7-9; 8 bases match TRBD1. V was clipped by 7 bases and J by 8 bases; unmatched bases: 10. From germline, CDR1 is SEHNR and CDR2 FQNEAQ (reference sequence). CDR3 size: 14 residues. CDR3 protein: CASTAGQGADTIYF. In nucleotides, the CDR3 is TGTGCCAGCACCGCGGGCCAGGGGGCGGACACCATATATTTT.

This clone is a singleton in its sample. V usage is TRBV4-1 and J usage is TRBJ2-5; maybe TRBD2 (5 bases). This CDR3 contains 14 residues. CDR1 is MGHRA, CDR2 YSYEKL, per germline. V was pared by 1 base and J by 7 bases, with 13 bases between. This CDR3 is CASSQADVAGTQYF. The CDR3 DNA is TGCGCCAGCAGCCAAGCGGACGTCGCGGGGACCCAGTACTTC.

The chain combines TRBV3-1 (or the pseudogene TRBV3-2) with TRBJ2-1; 12 bases are a match to TRBD1. The CDR3 consists of 16 residues. J lost 6 bases, V lost 3 bases, and 6 bases had no gene match. Germline values: CDR1 LGHDT, CDR2 YNNKEL (reference sequence). The CDR3 nucleotides are TGTGCCAGCAGCCACCCGGGACAGGGGGCCGGCAATGAGCAGTTCTTC. It yields the protein CASSHPGQGAGNEQFF.

V usage is TRBV3-1 (or the pseudogene TRBV3-2) and J usage is TRBJ2-5, with TRBD2 matching over 8 bases. Germline V gene sequence: CDR1 LGHDT, CDR2 YNNKEL (reference sequence). This CDR3 is built from 14 residues. With 1 base clipped from V and 5 bases from J, the junction kept 3 bases outside the gene matches. For the CDR3, the DNA is TGTGCCAGCAGCCAAGCGGGAGGGCCCGAGACCCAGTACTTC. Protein: CASSQAGGPETQYF.

This chain links TRBV4-2 with TRBJ2-5; unclear D gene. The CDR3 runs 13 residues. CDR1 and CDR2 from the germline V gene are LGHNA and YNFKEQ. V was clipped by 1 base and J by 3 bases, with 6 bases between them. This chain's CDR3 is CASSQVAEETQYF. In DNA, the CDR3 is TGTGCCAGCAGCCAAGTTGCTGAAGAGACCCAGTACTTC.

The chain recombines TRBV9 with TRBJ1-2, with D perhaps TRBD1 (5 bases). Germline lookup yields CDR1 SGDLS and CDR2 YYNGEE. Trimming left V 4 bases short and J 8 bases short, with 12 bases between. CDR3 length: 12 residues. CDR3 sequence: CASSPRGGGYTF. For the CDR3, the DNA is TGTGCCAGCAGCCCCCGCGGGGGAGGCTACACCTTC.

This chain connects TRBV9 to TRBJ2-7; 11 bases map to TRBD2. Looked up from germline, CDR1 is SGDLS and CDR2 is YYNGEE. The CDR3 is 14 amino acids. V lost 3 bases and J lost 5; bases outside the gene matches: 4. The CDR3 protein is CASSGPTSGNEQYF. The CDR3 DNA sequence: TGTGCCAGCAGCGGCCCGACTAGCGGGAACGAGCAGTACTTC. Using reference TRBV9 and TRBJ2-7 for the parts outside the CDR3, the full variable domain is DSGVTQTPKHLITATGQRVTLRCSPRSGDLSVYWYQQSLDQGLQFLIQYYNGEERAKGNILERFSAQQFPDLHSELNLSSLELGDSALYFCASSGPTSGNEQYFGPGTRLTVT.

J is TRBJ1-5 and V is TRBV7-8; perhaps TRBD1 as D (6 bases). Germline-derived CDR1 and CDR2 are SGHVS and FQNEAQ. V was clipped by 1 base and J by 0 bases, with 7 bases between them. The CDR3 length is 15 residues. The CDR3 sequence: CASSLGRGSNQPQHF. CDR3 DNA sequence: TGTGCCAGCAGCTTAGGCAGGGGTAGCAATCAGCCCCAGCATTTT.

The V gene is TRBV7-2, the J gene TRBJ2-7; 10 nucleotides agree with TRBD1. This CDR3 has 15 amino acids. The ends lost 6 bases at V and 7 bases at J; junction bases unmatched: 12. Germline V gives CDR1 SGHTA, CDR2 FQGNSA. The CDR3 DNA reads TGTGCCAGCAGGTATTCCGGGACAGGGGTAGGTGAGCAGTACTTC. Amino acid sequence: CASRYSGTGVGEQYF. The full variable domain, in which reference TRBV7-2 and TRBJ2-7 provide the parts outside the CDR3, is GAGVSQSPSNKVTEKGKDVELRCDPISGHTALYWYRQSLGQGLEFLIYFQGNSAPDKSGLPSDRFSAERTGGSVSTLTIQRTQQEDSAVYLCASRYSGTGVGEQYFGPGTRLTVT.

The chain is built from TRBV10-3 and TRBJ1-6; weak D call: TRBD1 (6 bases). The V gene's germline CDR1 is ENHRY and CDR2 SYGVKD. The V end was cut by 6 bases, the J end by 8 bases, with 14 bases between. This CDR3 contains 14 residues. For the CDR3, the DNA is TGTGCCATCAGGCCTACAGGGATGTATTCACCCCTCCACTTT. It translates to CAIRPTGMYSPLHF.

The V call is TRBV28, the J call TRBJ2-7; possibly TRBD1 or TRBD2 for D (5 bases each). The V end lost 2 bases, the J end lost 2 bases, and 7 bases lay between the germline ends. Germline V gene data show CDR1 as MDHEN and CDR2 as SYDVKM. There are 13 residues in the CDR3. In nucleotides, the CDR3 is TGTGCCAGCAGTTTAAGGGACCCCTACGAGCAGTACTTC. Translating it yields CASSLRDPYEQYF.

The rearrangement joins TRBV24-1 to TRBJ2-1, with 8 bases aligning to TRBD2. The CDR3 totals 14 residues. The germline CDR1 and CDR2 sequences are KGHDR and SFDVKD. V shed 6 bases, J shed 4 bases, and the junction held 4 bases outside the gene matches. The CDR3 is CATSPGGVYNEQFF. For the CDR3, the DNA is TGTGCCACCAGTCCGGGGGGGGTATACAATGAGCAGTTCTTC.

V and J are TRBV3-1 (or the pseudogene TRBV3-2) and TRBJ1-1; D is undetermined. Trimming stripped 4 bases from V and 3 bases from J, with 15 bases between. Germline CDR1 is LGHDT and CDR2 is YNNKEL (reference sequence). CDR3 length: 15 residues. The CDR3 loop reads CASSPSRAGHTEAFF. CDR3 in DNA: TGTGCCAGCAGCCCCTCACGGGCAGGCCACACTGAAGCTTTCTTT.

A word on this clone: One end of the junction is discordant with germline, which a read error may explain. The chain carries TRBV6-4 and TRBJ1-4; D remains ambiguous. The CDR3 contains 12 residues. Germline V lookup: CDR1 MRHNA, CDR2 SNTAGT. The CDR3 region has the DNA TGTGCCAGCAGTCACTCGCGCGAAAAACTGTTTTTT. Translating it yields CASSHSREKLFF.